This T cell receptor beta chain was recorded in a study of tumor-infiltrating lymphocytes in primary liver carcinoma. Making TCR beta cDNA involved 400 to 600 ng total RNA and a constant-region primer. TCR beta libraries came from three nested multiplex PCR rounds using slightly modified ARM-PCR. Researchers ran the first two PCR rounds for roughly 11 cycles each with TRBV1-TRBV30 forward primers and a C-beta reverse primer. TCRdb passed the multiplex PCR reads through MiXCR, listing each CDR3 protein once. This table has about 320,000 distinct CDR3 sequences, 55% to 65% appearing once. Unsorted whole blood supplied the blood RNA, and germline DNA was isolated too. As to this clonotype: It may be a read error: a sequence one base away is much more abundant.

The CDR3 sequence is 11 residues long. Germline CDR1 is MDHEN and CDR2 is SYDVKM. This clonotype was sampled from a man aged 40-49 years with primary liver carcinoma and hepatitis B virus infection. The chain employs TRBV28 and TRBJ2-3; D is undetermined. The sequenced material came from peripheral blood. The CDR3 loop is CTSSSPDTQYF. CDR3 in DNA: TGTACCAGCAGTTCGCCAGATACGCAGTATTTT.